The sequence of this TCR beta chain was determined in a study of T cells in Graves' hyperthyroidism and ophthalmopathy. Overall study context: Pretreatment peripheral blood was obtained at initial diagnosis.

In this sample, this clonotype turned up a few times. RNA transcripts were the template for amplifying TCR beta CDR3 regions. The primer set for the first-round RT-PCR of the TCR CDR3 was HTBI. TCRdb called the multiplex PCR reads again in MiXCR, with one record for every CDR3 protein. This sample has about half a million distinct CDR3 sequences, with less than 25% found just once. The length of the CDR3 is 15 residues. CDR1 and CDR2 (germline): SGHAT, FQNNGV. Trimming stripped 0 bases from V and 1 base from J, with 9 bases between. The source of this sequence is a woman between 65 and 79 years old with Graves' ophthalmopathy. The gene calls are TRBV11-2 and TRBJ1-1; no clear D. The sequenced material came from blood. As DNA, the CDR3 is TGTGCCAGCAGCTTAGAACCGCTAACGAACACTGAAGCTTTCTTT. It encodes CASSLEPLTNTEAFF.